The 29 T cell receptor beta chains below all came from one sample that was sequenced in a study of cytomegalovirus exposure and HLA in healthy donors. The primer mix had 60 Vbeta and 13 Jbeta primers. TCRdb's copy holds only in-frame clones and misses some; the assay was immunoSEQ multiplex PCR. The table shows around 120,000 clones, with about 70% occurring only once. What was sequenced was PBMCs. The origin of the receptors is a middle-aged man in good health and CMV-seropositive.

The chain links TRBV5-1 to TRBJ1-1, with 9 bases that match TRBD1. Losses at the gene ends were 1 base for V and 1 base for J; bases not matched to a gene: 5. The CDR3 is 16 residues long. Per germline, CDR1 SGHRS and CDR2 YFSETQ. The CDR3 region has the DNA TGCGCCAGCAGCTTGTTCCCGGGACAGGGGAACACTGAAGCTTTCTTT. This encodes CASSLFPGQGNTEAFF.

The V call is TRBV2, the J call TRBJ1-1; maybe TRBD1 (6 bases). Trimming stripped 3 bases from V and 5 bases from J, with 10 bases between. There are 13 residues in the CDR3. Germline V lookup: CDR1 SNHLY, CDR2 FYNNEI. CDR3 in amino acids: CASSDQGRTEAFF. CDR3 nucleotides: TGTGCCAGCAGTGATCAGGGGCGGACTGAAGCTTTCTTT. Based on the CDR3 plus reference TRBV2 and TRBJ1-1, the full variable domain is EPEVTQTPSHQVTQMGQEVILRCVPISNHLYFYWYRQILGQKVEFLVSFYNNEISEKSEIFDDQFSVERPDGSNFTLKIRSTKLEDSAMYFCASSDQGRTEAFFGQGTRLTVV.

The chain employs TRBV28 and TRBJ1-2; no reliable D call. Trimming left V 4 bases short and J 4 bases short, with 13 bases between. The CDR3 length is 14 residues. Germline V CDR1 and CDR2: MDHEN, SYDVKM. The DNA for the CDR3 is TGTGCCAGCAGTTCGGGGAACTTCCCCTATGGCTACACCTTC. It translates to CASSSGNFPYGYTF.

This clone was detected only a few times. CDR3 sequence (DNA): TGTGCCCTCAGGGGGTCAGGGGGAACTGAAGCTTTCTTT. Translated: CALRGSGGTEAFF. The J gene is TRBJ1-1, the V gene TRBV2; 7 bases agree with TRBD1. V shed 11 bases, J shed 5 bases, and the junction held 11 bases outside the gene matches. The CDR3 spans 13 residues. Looked up from germline, CDR1 is SNHLY and CDR2 is FYNNEI.

V is TRBV30 and J is TRBJ1-4; perhaps TRBD1 as D (6 bases). V was trimmed by 1 base and J by 0 bases, leaving 6 bases between them. This CDR3 has 14 amino acids. Germline assignment: CDR1 GTSNPN and CDR2 SVGIG (reference sequence). CDR3 nucleotides: TGTGCCTGGAGTGAGGGGGCAACTAATGAAAAACTGTTTTTT. This gives the protein CAWSEGATNEKLFF.

V and J are TRBV9 and TRBJ2-1; 12 positions match TRBD2. The CDR3 has 16 residues. Germline CDR1 is SGDLS and CDR2 is YYNGEE. V shed 0 bases and J 9 bases; nucleotides not matched to a gene: 7. The CDR3 nucleotides read TGTGCCAGCAGCGTAGATCCTAGCGGGGGGGTTAGTGAGCAGTTCTTC. Translating gives CASSVDPSGGVSEQFF.

This clone was observed a handful of times. V and J are TRBV5-1 and TRBJ2-5; possible D gene TRBD1, 6 bases. CDR1 and CDR2 from the germline V gene are SGHRS and YFSETQ. The CDR3 is 16 residues long. The ends were cut back, 3 bases at V and 2 bases at J, with 17 bases in the middle. DNA of the CDR3: TGCGCCAGCAGCTCTGGACAGCACAACTATCAAGAGACCCAGTACTTC. It yields the protein CASSSGQHNYQETQYF.

This clone was detected once. The chain employs TRBV6-5 and TRBJ1-1, with a tentative D call TRBD1 (5 bases). The CDR3 consists of 13 residues. Trimming took off 8 bases at V and 6 bases at J, with 16 bases between the two ends. The germline CDR1 and CDR2 sequences are MNHEY and SVGAGI. The CDR3 reads CASSSLRGAEAFF. The CDR3 nucleotides are TGTGCCAGCTCTTCTTTACGGGGGGCTGAAGCTTTCTTT.

The rearrangement links TRBV19 to TRBJ1-1; TRBD1 agrees at 7 bases. Germline V gives CDR1 LNHDA, CDR2 SQIVND (reference sequence). This CDR3 spans 16 amino acids. After removal of 4 bases from V and 0 bases from J, the junction contained 8 bases not matched to a gene. This chain's CDR3 is CASSTITGTVNTEAFF. The CDR3 coding sequence is TGTGCCAGTAGTACCATTACCGGGACAGTGAACACTGAAGCTTTCTTT.

About this clone: One end of the junction does not line up with germline, which may come from a read error. V is TRBV27 and J is TRBJ2-6; TRBD2 agrees at 7 bases. The CDR3 has 18 amino acids. The V gene's germline CDR1 is MNHEY and CDR2 SMNVEV (reference sequence). This CDR3 reads CASSLKILGGAGANGLTF. CDR3 bases: TGTGCCAGCAGTTTAAAGATCTTGGGAGGGGCCGGGGCCAACGGCCTGACTTTC.

The J gene is TRBJ2-5, the V gene TRBV6-5, with D possibly matching TRBD2 (6 bases). The J call could be wrong; TRBJ2-7 is a better fit for the DNA end. This CDR3 has 14 residues. Germline-derived CDR1 and CDR2 are MNHEY and SVGAGI. CDR3 amino acids: CASAGGGRIYEQYF. The CDR3 nucleotides are TGTGCCAGCGCTGGTGGAGGGAGAATCTACGAGCAGTACTTC.

The chain recombines TRBV15 with TRBJ1-5; D unresolved. CDR1 and CDR2 (germline): LNHNV, YYDKDF (reference sequence). The CDR3 is 15 amino acids. Trimming shortened V by 5 bases and J by 0 bases, and 11 bases separated the two germline ends. CDR3 in DNA: TGTGCCACCAGCCTTGACACCCTTAGCAATCAGCCCCAGCATTTT. Amino acids: CATSLDTLSNQPQHF.

V is TRBV29-1 and J is TRBJ2-2; perhaps TRBD1 as D (6 bases). Germline CDR1 is SQVTM and CDR2 is ANQGSEA. Trimming removed 1 base at V and 6 bases at J, with 12 bases between. This CDR3 is built from 14 residues. The CDR3 DNA sequence: TGCAGCGTTGAAGTAGGGGGTTCTTCCGGGGAGCTGTTTTTT. Its translation is CSVEVGGSSGELFF.

This clone appeared a few times. CDR3 bases: TGTGCCAGCAGCGCGGGGGGTTTGAACACTGAAGCTTTCTTT. Its protein is CASSAGGLNTEAFF. V and J are TRBV6-4 and TRBJ1-1; possibly TRBD1 for D (5 bases). The germline V gene has CDR1 MRHNA and CDR2 SNTAGT. The CDR3 runs to 14 residues. With 6 bases removed from V and 0 bases from J, the gap between germline ends came to 11 bases.

The gene calls are TRBV6-1 and TRBJ1-1; D perhaps matches TRBD1 (5 bases). The V end lost 2 bases, the J end lost 4 bases, and 11 bases lay between the germline ends. Germline V CDR1 and CDR2: MNHNS, SASEGT. The CDR3 spans 14 residues. For the CDR3, the DNA is TGTGCCAGCAGTGAACAGGGTTTCGGCACTGAAGCTTTCTTT. This encodes CASSEQGFGTEAFF.

CDR3 region: CASSLDSEAFF. The CDR3 DNA is TGTGCCAGCAGCTTAGACAGTGAAGCTTTCTTT. V and J are TRBV7-8 and TRBJ1-1; D gene unclear. This CDR3 region has 11 residues. In germline, CDR1 is SGHVS, CDR2 FQNEAQ. Between the trimmed V and J ends, which lost 1 base and 7 bases, there was a span of 4 bases.

This chain joins TRBV6-5 and TRBJ1-2; TRBD1 is a possible D gene (5 bases). CDR3 length: 16 residues. With 2 bases removed from V and 2 bases from J, the gap between germline ends came to 15 bases. The germline CDR1 and CDR2 sequences are MNHEY and SVGAGI. This chain's CDR3 is CASSYTPPGINYGYTF. The CDR3 DNA reads TGTGCCAGCAGTTACACCCCCCCAGGGATCAACTATGGCTACACCTTC.

This rearrangement joins TRBV6-1 to TRBJ1-3; D gene uncertain. The V gene lost 6 bases and the J gene lost 8 bases, with 11 bases spanning the gap. Germline CDR1 reads MNHNS; CDR2 reads SASEGT. The CDR3 totals 12 residues. The CDR3 protein is CASSRRSDTIYF. The DNA for the CDR3 is TGTGCCAGCAGCCGTCGATCAGACACCATATATTTT.

The chain employs TRBV6-6 and TRBJ2-3, with TRBD2 matching over 13 bases. With 8 bases clipped from V and 2 bases from J, the junction kept 7 bases outside the gene matches. Germline lookup yields CDR1 MNHNY and CDR2 SVGAGI (reference sequence). The CDR3 has 16 amino acids. The CDR3 DNA reads TGTGCCAGCTGGACTAGCGGGGGACCACCCACAGATACGCAGTATTTT. Translated: CASWTSGGPPTDTQYF.

This clone was found once. This rearrangement joins TRBV5-1 to TRBJ2-5; 8 bases are a match to TRBD2. Germline V gene data show CDR1 as SGHRS and CDR2 as YFSETQ. The CDR3 runs 15 residues. Trimming took 3 bases from V and 2 from J; bases not matched to a gene: 6. CDR3 in DNA: TGCGCCAGCAGCTCGGAAAAGCGGGGGCAAGAGACCCAGTACTTC. The encoded protein is CASSSEKRGQETQYF.

This clone was detected only a few times. The gene calls are TRBV10-1 and TRBJ1-3; 7 bases align to TRBD1. From germline, CDR1 is WNHNN and CDR2 SYGVQD (reference sequence). The CDR3 spans 15 residues. The trim removed 4 bases at V and 2 bases at J, leaving 5 bases unmatched. CDR3 nucleotide sequence: TGCGCCAGCAGTGTCCAGGGGGATGCTGGAAACACCATATATTTT. It yields the protein CASSVQGDAGNTIYF.

The chain links TRBV2 to TRBJ2-1, with D unresolved. Trimming took 3 bases from V and 9 from J, leaving 15 bases between them. The CDR3 extends over 14 amino acids. Germline assignment: CDR1 SNHLY and CDR2 FYNNEI. The CDR3 DNA is TGTGCCAGCAGTGACAGGCTCTCCGGCAGTGAGCAGTTCTTC. The encoded protein is CASSDRLSGSEQFF. The full variable domain, its missing parts supplied by reference TRBV2 and TRBJ2-1, is EPEVTQTPSHQVTQMGQEVILRCVPISNHLYFYWYRQILGQKVEFLVSFYNNEISEKSEIFDDQFSVERPDGSNFTLKIRSTKLEDSAMYFCASSDRLSGSEQFFGPGTRLTVL.

This chain joins TRBV7-8 and TRBJ1-1; D is perhaps TRBD1 (6 bases). Germline V gene data show CDR1 as SGHVS and CDR2 as FQNEAQ. The length of the CDR3 is 16 residues. V was shortened by 1 base and J by 2 bases, with 14 bases between the two germline ends. CDR3 nucleotides: TGTGCCAGCAGCTTAGAGTTTAACAGGGCCAACACTGAAGCTTTCTTT. Translation: CASSLEFNRANTEAFF.

The chain uses TRBV6-1 and TRBJ2-7; possible D gene TRBD2, 5 bases. The CDR3 extends over 14 amino acids. Germline CDR1 and CDR2: MNHNS and SASEGT. The V end lost 4 bases, the J end lost 0 bases, and 10 bases lay between the germline ends. CDR3 nucleotides: TGTGCCAGCAGTGCCCCGGGAAGCTCCTACGAGCAGTACTTC. Translation: CASSAPGSSYEQYF.

CDR3 in amino acids: CASSRDRPEAFF. CDR3 nucleotide sequence: TGTGCCAGCAGCCGAGACAGACCTGAAGCTTTCTTT. This sequence joins TRBV2 and TRBJ1-1; weak D call: TRBD1 (5 bases). The length of the CDR3 is 12 residues. CDR1 and CDR2 (germline): SNHLY, FYNNEI. V was clipped by 6 bases and J by 6 bases, with 11 bases between them.

V and J are TRBV19 and TRBJ1-5, with 8 positions matching TRBD1. The V gene end was trimmed by 8 bases and the J gene end by 2 bases; junction bases not matched to a gene: 5. This CDR3 is 14 amino acids long. Germline loops: CDR1 LNHDA, CDR2 SQIVND (reference sequence). This chain's CDR3 is CASGGTGGNQPQHF. The CDR3 DNA sequence: TGTGCCAGTGGTGGGACAGGAGGCAATCAGCCCCAGCATTTT. Complete variable domain (other parts from reference TRBV19 and TRBJ1-5): DGGITQSPKYLFRKEGQNVTLSCEQNLNHDAMYWYRQDPGQGLRLIYYSQIVNDFQKGDIAEGYSVSREKKESFPLTVTSAQKNPTAFYLCASGGTGGNQPQHFGDGTRLSIL.

This clone has more than one count but fewer than ten. V gene TRBV30 combines with J gene TRBJ2-7, with D possibly being TRBD2 (6 bases). There are 13 residues in the CDR3. V was clipped by 2 bases and J by 7 bases, with 15 bases between them. Germline assignment: CDR1 GTSNPN and CDR2 SVGIG (reference sequence). The DNA for the CDR3 is TGTGCCTGGAGTTTGGGGGAGGTGGGTGAGCAGTACTTC. Amino acids: CAWSLGEVGEQYF. The full variable domain, rest sourced from reference TRBV30 and TRBJ2-7, is SQTIHQWPATLVQPVGSPLSLECTVEGTSNPNLYWYRQAAGRGLQLLFYSVGIGQISSEVPQNLSASRPQDRQFILSSKKLLLSDSGFYLCAWSLGEVGEQYFGPGTRLTVT.

In this sample, this clone turned up a few times. The J gene is TRBJ2-1, the V gene TRBV7-7; D remains ambiguous. The V gene's germline CDR1 is SSHAT and CDR2 FNYEAQ (reference sequence). This CDR3 region has 11 residues. Trimming removed 8 bases at V and 4 bases at J, with 6 bases between. For the CDR3, the DNA is TGTGCCAGCCAGTTATACAATGAGCAGTTCTTC. Translated, it gives CASQLYNEQFF.

The table lists this clone with a count of one. The rearrangement links TRBV5-1 to TRBJ1-1; 9 bases line up with TRBD1. CDR1 is SGHRS, CDR2 YFSETQ, per germline. The CDR3 extends over 17 amino acids. J was trimmed by 5 bases and V by 2 bases; bases with no gene match: 13. DNA of the CDR3: TGCGCCAGCAGCTTAACCATTCGACAGGGGGAGGAAACTGAAGCTTTCTTT. It yields the protein CASSLTIRQGEETEAFF.